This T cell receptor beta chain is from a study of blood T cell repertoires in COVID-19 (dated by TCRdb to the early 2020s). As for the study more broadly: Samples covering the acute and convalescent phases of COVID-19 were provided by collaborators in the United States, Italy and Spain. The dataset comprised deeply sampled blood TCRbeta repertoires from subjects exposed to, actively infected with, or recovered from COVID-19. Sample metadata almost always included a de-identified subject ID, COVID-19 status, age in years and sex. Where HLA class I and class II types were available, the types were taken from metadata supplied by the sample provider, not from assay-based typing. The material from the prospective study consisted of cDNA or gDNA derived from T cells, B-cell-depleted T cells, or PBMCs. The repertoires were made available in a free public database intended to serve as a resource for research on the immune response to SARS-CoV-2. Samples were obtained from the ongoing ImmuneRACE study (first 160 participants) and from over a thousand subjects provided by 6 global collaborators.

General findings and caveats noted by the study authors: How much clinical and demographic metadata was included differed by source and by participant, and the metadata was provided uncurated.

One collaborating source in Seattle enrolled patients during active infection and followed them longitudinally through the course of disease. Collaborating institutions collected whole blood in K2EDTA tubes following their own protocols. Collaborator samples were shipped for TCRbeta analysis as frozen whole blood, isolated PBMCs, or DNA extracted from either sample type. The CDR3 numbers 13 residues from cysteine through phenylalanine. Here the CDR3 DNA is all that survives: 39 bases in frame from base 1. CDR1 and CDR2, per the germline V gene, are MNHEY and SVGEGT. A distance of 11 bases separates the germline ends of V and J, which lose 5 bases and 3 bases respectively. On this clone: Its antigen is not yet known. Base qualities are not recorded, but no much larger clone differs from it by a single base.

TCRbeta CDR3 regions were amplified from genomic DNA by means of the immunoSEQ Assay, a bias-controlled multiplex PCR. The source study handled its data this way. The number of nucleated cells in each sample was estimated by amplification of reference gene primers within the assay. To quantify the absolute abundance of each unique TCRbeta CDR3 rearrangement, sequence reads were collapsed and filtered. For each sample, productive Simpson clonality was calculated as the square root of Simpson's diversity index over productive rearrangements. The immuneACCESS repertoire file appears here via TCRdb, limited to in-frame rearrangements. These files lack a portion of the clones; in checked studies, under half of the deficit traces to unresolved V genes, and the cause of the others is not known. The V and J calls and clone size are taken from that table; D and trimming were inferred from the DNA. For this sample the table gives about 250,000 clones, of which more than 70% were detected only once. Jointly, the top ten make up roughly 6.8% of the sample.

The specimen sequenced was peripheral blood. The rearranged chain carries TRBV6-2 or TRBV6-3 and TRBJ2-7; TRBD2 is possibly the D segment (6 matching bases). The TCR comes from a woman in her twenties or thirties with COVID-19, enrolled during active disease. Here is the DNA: TGTGCCAGCAGTCAATGGGGAGGCTACGAGCAGTACTTC. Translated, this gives CASSQWGGYEQYF.